This T cell receptor (beta chain) was recorded in a study of a mutant IDH1 vaccine in newly diagnosed glioma. About the study: There were eight vaccinations for patients, given in weeks 1, 3, 5, 7, 11, 15, 19 and 23. Previous care, which was radiotherapy, temozolomide, or both, most often involved both. Study outcomes and limitations: The study observed vaccine-induced immune responses in roughly 93% of patients.

Germline loops: CDR1 MNHEY, CDR2 SVGAGI. CDR3 length: 13 residues. Trimming took 7 bases from V and 8 from J, leaving 17 bases between them. Repertoires were generated with immunoSEQ multiplex PCR, while TCRdb's copy carries only in-frame clones and drops some. The repertoire holds some 38,000 clones, with 75% to 85% as singletons. For this clone: Its antigen is not identified.

Time point described: week 23, last vaccination. One vaccine dose held 300 ug of mutant IDH1 20-mer peptide and came with topical imiquimod. Donor tumors were new WHO grade 3 or 4 IDH1-mutant, ATRX-lost astrocytomas. The chain couples TRBV6-5 to TRBJ1-2; possibly TRBD1 for D (6 bases). This sample comprised PBMCs, obtained from a glioma patient whose treatment included an IDH1 peptide vaccine. The sequence derives from a man aged 35 to 55 with glioma. The DNA of the CDR3 is TGTGCCAGCACCCGGGCAGGGGTAATCGGCTACACCTTC. Translated, it gives CASTRAGVIGYTF.